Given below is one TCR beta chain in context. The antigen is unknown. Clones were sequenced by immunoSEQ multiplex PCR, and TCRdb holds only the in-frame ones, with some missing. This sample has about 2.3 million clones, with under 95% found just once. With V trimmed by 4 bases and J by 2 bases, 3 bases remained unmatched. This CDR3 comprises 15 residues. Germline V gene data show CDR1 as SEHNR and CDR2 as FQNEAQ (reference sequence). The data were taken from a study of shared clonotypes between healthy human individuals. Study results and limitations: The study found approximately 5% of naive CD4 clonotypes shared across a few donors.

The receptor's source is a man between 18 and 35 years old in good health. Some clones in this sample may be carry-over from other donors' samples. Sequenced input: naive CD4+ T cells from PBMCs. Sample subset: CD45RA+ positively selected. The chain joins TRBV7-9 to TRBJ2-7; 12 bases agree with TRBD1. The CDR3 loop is CASSSGQGATYEQYF. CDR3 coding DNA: TGTGCCAGCAGCTCGGGACAGGGGGCAACCTACGAGCAGTACTTC.